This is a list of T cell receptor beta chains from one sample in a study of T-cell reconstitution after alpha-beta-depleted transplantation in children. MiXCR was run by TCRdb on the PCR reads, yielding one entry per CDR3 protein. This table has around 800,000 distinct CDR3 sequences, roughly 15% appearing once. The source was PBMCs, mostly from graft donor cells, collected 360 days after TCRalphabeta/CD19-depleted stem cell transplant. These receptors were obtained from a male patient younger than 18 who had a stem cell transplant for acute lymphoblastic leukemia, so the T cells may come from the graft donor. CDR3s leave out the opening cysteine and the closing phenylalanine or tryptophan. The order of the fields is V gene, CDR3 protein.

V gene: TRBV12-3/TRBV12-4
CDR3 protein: ASSMPPPYEQY

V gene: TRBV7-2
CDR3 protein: ASSLAASGRARDTQY

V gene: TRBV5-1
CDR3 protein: ASSTRLKETQY

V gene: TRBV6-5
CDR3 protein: ASSFDGYNEQF

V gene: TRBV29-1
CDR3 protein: SVESPTGFWETQY

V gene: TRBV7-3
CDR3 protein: ASSLTLNWADTQY

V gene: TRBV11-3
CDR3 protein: ASSLEDRGGNQPQH

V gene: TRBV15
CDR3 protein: ATSRALPESYEQY

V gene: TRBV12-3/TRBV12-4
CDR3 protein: ASGRDTIYNEQF

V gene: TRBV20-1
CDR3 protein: SARDFGGAYEQY

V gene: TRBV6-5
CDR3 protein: ASSTYLSGTLLGYT

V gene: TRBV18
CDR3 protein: ASSPQASGRTRRQETQY

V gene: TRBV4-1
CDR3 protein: ASSRIRVRETQY

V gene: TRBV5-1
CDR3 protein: ASSSGAGLTLLANEQF

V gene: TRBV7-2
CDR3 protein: ARRRWEVTDTQY

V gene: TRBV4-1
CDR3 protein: ASSQAGLAAEQY

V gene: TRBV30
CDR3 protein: AWSRLDGTQY

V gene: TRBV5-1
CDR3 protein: ASSFPETYEQY

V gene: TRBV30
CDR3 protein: ASDREAYNEQF

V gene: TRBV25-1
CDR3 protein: ASRTGGTGANVLT

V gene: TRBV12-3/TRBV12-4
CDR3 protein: ASSLYRQSNQPQH

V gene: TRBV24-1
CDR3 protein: ATSAWGAGVYEQY

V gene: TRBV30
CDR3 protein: AWSVGGELF

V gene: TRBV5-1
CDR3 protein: ASSRLAGFTDTQY

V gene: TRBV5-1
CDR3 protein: ASSLGGVIG

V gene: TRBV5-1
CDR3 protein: ASRRGLAGLNEQF